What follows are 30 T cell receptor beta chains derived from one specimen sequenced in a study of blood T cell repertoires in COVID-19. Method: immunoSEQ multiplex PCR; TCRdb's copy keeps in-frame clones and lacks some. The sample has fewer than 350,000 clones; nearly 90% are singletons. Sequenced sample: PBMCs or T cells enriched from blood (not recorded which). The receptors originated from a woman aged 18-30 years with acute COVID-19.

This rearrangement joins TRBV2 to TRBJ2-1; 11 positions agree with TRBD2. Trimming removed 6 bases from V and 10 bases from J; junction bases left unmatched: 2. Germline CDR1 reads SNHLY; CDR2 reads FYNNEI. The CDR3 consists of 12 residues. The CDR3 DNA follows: TGTGCCAGCAGACTAGCGGGAGACGAGCAGTTCTTC. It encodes CASRLAGDEQFF.

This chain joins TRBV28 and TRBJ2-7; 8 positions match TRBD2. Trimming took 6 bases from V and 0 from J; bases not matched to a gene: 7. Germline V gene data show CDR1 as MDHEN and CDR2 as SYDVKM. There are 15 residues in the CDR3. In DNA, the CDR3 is TGTGCCAGCAGGACGGGAGGGGCTCCCTCCTACGAGCAGTACTTC. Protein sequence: CASRTGGAPSYEQYF. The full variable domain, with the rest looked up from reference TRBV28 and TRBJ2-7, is DVKVTQSSRYLVKRTGEKVFLECVQDMDHENMFWYRQDPGLGLRLIYFSYDVKMKEKGDIPEGYSVSREKKERFSLILESASTNQTSMYLCASRTGGAPSYEQYFGPGTRLTVT.

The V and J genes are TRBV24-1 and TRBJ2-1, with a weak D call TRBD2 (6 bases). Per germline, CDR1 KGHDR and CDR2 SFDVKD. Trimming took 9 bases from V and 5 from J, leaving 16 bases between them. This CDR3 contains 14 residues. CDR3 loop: CATSLEGGDNEQFF. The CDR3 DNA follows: TGTGCCACCTCGTTGGAGGGCGGAGACAATGAGCAGTTCTTC.

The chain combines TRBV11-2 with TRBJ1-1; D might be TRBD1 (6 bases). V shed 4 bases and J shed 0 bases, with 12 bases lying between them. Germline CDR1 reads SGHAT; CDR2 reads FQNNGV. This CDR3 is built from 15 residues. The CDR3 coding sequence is TGTGCCAGCAGCTCAAGGACAGCAGTGAACACTGAAGCTTTCTTT. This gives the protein CASSSRTAVNTEAFF.

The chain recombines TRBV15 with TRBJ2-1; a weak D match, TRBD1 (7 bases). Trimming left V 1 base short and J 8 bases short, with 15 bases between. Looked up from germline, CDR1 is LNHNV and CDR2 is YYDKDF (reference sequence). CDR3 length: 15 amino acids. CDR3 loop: CATSRGLDRDYEQFF. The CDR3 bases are TGTGCCACCAGCAGAGGCCTAGACAGGGACTATGAGCAGTTCTTC.

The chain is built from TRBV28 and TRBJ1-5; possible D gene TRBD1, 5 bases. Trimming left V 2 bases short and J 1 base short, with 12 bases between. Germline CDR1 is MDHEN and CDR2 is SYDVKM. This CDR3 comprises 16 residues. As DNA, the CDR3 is TGTGCCAGCAGTTTACTCAGGGCTAAGAGCAATCAGCCCCAGCATTTT. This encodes CASSLLRAKSNQPQHF.

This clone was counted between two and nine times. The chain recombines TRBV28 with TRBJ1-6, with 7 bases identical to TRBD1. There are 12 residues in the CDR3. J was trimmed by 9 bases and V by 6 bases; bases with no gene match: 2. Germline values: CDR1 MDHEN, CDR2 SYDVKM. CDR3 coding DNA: TGTGCCAGCAGGACAGGGCGTTCACCCCTCCACTTT. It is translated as CASRTGRSPLHF.

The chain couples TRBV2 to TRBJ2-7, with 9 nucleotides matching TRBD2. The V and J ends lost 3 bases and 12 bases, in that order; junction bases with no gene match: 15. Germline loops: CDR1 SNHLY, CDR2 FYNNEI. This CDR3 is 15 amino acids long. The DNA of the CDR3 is TGTGCCAGCAGTGACGAGGGGCTAGCGGGGAGCCCTTCGTACTTC. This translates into CASSDEGLAGSPSYF.

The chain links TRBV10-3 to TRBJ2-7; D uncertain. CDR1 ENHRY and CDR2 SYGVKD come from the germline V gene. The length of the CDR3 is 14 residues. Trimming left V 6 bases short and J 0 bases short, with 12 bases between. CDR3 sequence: CAISDSRNSYEQYF. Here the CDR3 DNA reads TGTGCCATCAGCGACTCACGGAACTCCTACGAGCAGTACTTC.

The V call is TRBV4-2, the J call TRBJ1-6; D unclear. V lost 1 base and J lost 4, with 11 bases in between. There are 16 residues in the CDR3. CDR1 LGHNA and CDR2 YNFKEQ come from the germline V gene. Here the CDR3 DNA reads TGTGCCAGCAGCCAAGGGGGAGGGAGGTATAATTCACCCCTCCACTTT. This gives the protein CASSQGGGRYNSPLHF.

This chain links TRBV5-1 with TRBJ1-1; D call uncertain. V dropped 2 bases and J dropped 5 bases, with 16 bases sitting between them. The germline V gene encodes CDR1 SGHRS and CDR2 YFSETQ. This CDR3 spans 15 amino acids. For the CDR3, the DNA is TGCGCCAGCAGCTTTGGCGGGGTTGGACGAACTGAAGCTTTCTTT. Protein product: CASSFGGVGRTEAFF.

In nucleotides, the CDR3 is TGTGCCAGCAGTTTTGATCTTGAGCGGGAGTCAGATACGCAGTATTTT. Encoded protein: CASSFDLERESDTQYF. This chain uses TRBV28 with TRBJ2-3; TRBD2 matches 8 bases. This CDR3 contains 16 residues. V shed 3 bases and J 4 bases; nucleotides not matched to a gene: 9. The germline CDR1 and CDR2 sequences are MDHEN and SYDVKM.

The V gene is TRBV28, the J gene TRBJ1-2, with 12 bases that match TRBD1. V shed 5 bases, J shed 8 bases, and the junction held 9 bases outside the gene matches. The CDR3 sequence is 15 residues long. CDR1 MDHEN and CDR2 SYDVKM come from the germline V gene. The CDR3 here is CASSPSGQGAPGYTF. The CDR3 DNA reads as TGTGCCAGCAGTCCATCGGGACAGGGGGCGCCGGGCTACACCTTC.

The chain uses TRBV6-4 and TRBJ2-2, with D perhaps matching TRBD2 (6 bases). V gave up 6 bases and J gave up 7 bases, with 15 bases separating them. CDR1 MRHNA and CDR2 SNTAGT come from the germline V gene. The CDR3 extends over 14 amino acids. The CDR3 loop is CASRDTSTGGELFF. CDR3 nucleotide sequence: TGTGCCAGCAGGGATACTAGCACCGGCGGGGAGCTGTTTTTT.

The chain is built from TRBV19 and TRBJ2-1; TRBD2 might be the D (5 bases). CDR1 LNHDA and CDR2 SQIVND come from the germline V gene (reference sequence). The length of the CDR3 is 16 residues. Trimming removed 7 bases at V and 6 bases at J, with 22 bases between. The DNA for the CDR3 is TGTGCCAGTACTTTAGGGCGCCACGGGATAACCAATGAGCAGTTCTTC. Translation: CASTLGRHGITNEQFF.

In DNA, the CDR3 is TGTGCCAGTAGTATGGATCGGGAGAGGAGTGAGCAGTTCTTC. This encodes CASSMDRERSEQFF. The V gene is TRBV19, the J gene TRBJ2-1; D possibly corresponds to TRBD2 (6 bases). V lost 3 bases and J lost 9, with 15 bases in between. Germline V lookup: CDR1 LNHDA, CDR2 SQIVND (reference sequence). The CDR3 totals 14 residues.

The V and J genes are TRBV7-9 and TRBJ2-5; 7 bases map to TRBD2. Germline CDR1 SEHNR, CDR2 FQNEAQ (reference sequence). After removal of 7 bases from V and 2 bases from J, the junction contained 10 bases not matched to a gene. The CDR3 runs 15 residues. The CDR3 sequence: CASTRTVGGQETQYF. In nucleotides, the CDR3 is TGTGCCAGCACCCGTACGGTCGGGGGGCAAGAGACCCAGTACTTC.

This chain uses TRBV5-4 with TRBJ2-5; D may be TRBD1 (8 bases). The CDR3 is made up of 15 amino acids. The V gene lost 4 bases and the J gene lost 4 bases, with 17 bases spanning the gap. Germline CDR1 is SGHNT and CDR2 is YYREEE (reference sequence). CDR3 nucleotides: TGTGCCAGCAGCGGGACAGGTTGGGAGGGAGAGACCCAGTACTTC. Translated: CASSGTGWEGETQYF.

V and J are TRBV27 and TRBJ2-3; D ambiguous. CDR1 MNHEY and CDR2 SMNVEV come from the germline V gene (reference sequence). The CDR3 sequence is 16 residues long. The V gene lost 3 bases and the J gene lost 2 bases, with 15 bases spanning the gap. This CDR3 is CASSFYRSLTTDTQYF. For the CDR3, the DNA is TGTGCCAGCAGTTTTTATCGGTCTCTCACCACAGATACGCAGTATTTT.

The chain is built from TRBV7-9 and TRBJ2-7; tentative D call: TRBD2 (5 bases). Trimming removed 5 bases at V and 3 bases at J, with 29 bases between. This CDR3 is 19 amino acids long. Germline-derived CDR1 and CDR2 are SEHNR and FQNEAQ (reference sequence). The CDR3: CASSPEVGAALRGLYEQYF. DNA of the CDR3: TGTGCCAGCAGCCCTGAAGTGGGAGCCGCGTTGAGAGGACTCTACGAGCAGTACTTC.

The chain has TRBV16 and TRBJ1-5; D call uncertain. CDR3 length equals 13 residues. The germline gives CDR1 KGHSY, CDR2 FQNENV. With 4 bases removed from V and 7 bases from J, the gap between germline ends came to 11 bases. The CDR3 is CASSPDLSQPQHF. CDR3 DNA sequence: TGTGCCAGCAGCCCCGACTTAAGCCAGCCCCAGCATTTT.

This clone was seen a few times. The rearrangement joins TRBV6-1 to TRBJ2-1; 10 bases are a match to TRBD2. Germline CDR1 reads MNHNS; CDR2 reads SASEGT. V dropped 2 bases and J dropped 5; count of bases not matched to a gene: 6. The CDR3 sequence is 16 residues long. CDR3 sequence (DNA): TGTGCCAGCAGTGAAAGGCAACTAGCGGGAAACAATGAGCAGTTCTTC. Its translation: CASSERQLAGNNEQFF.

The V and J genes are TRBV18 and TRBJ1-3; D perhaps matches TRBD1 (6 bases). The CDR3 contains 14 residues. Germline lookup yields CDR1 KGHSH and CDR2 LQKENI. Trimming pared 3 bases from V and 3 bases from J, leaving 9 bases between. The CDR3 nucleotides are TGTGCCAGCTCACCCCAGGGGAATGGAAACACCATATATTTT. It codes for CASSPQGNGNTIYF. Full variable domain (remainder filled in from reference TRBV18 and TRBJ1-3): NAGVMQNPRHLVRRRGQEARLRCSPMKGHSHVYWYRQLPEEGLKFMVYLQKENIIDESGMPKERFSAEFPKEGPSILRIQQVVRGDSAAYFCASSPQGNGNTIYFGEGSWLTVV.

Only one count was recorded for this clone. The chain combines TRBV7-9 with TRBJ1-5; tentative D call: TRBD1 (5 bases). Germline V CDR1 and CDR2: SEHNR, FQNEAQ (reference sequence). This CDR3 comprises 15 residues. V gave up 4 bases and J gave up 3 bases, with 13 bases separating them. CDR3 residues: CASSSFDSNNQPQHF. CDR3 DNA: TGTGCCAGCAGCTCATTTGACAGTAACAATCAGCCCCAGCATTTT.

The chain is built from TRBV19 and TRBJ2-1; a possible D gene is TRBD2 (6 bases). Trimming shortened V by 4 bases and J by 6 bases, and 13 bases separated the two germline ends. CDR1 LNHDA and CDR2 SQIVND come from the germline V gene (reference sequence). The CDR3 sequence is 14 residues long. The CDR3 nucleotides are TGTGCCAGTAGTACCCTGACTAGTACCAATGAGCAGTTCTTC. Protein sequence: CASSTLTSTNEQFF.

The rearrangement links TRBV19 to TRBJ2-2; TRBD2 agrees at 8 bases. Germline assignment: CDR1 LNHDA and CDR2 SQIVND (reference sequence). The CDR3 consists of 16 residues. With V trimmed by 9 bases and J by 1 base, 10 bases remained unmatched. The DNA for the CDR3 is TGTGCCAGCAAGCCCACTAGCGGAGTGAACACCGGGGAGCTGTTTTTT. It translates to CASKPTSGVNTGELFF.

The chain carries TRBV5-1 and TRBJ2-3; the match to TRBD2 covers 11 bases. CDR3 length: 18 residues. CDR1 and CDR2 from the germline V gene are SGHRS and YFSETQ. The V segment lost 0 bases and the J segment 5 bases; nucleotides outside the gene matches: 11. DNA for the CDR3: TGCGCCAGCAGCTTGGGGTGGCGCGGTAGCGGGAGGGAAGATACGCAGTATTTT. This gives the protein CASSLGWRGSGREDTQYF.

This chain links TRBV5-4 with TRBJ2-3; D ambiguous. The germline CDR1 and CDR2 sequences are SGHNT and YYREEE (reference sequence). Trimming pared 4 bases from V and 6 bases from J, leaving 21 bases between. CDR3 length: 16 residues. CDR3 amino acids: CASSNPMESWLDTQYF. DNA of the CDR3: TGTGCCAGCAGCAATCCAATGGAGAGTTGGTTGGATACGCAGTATTTT.

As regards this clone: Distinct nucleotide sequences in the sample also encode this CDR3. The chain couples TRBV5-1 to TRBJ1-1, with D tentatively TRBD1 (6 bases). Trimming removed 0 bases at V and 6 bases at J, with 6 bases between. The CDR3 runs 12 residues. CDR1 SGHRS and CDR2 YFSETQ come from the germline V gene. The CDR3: CASSLGQAEAFF. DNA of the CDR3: TGCGCCAGCAGCTTGGGACAGGCTGAAGCTTTCTTT.

DNA of the CDR3: TGTGCCAGCAGTAGTGAGACAGGGGTGAACACTGAAGCTTTCTTT. Its protein is CASSSETGVNTEAFF. J is TRBJ1-1 and V is TRBV25-1, with TRBD1 matching 8 bases. This CDR3 comprises 15 residues. The germline CDR1 and CDR2 sequences are MGHDK and SYGVNS. V lost 5 bases and J lost 0; bases outside the gene matches: 5.